This T cell receptor beta chain was recorded in a study of blood T cell repertoires in COVID-19. About the study: Samples came from the United States, Italy and Spain, spanning acute and convalescent COVID-19.

CDR3 size: 14 residues. Germline V gene sequence: CDR1 GTSNPN, CDR2 SVGIG (reference sequence). V lost 1 base to trimming and J lost 0 bases, with 7 bases between them. Authors' processing steps: Using reference gene primer amplification, nucleated cell counts were estimated. This table comes from immunoSEQ multiplex PCR, and its TCRdb copy is limited to in-frame clones, with some not included. Clone size and the V and J calls come from that table; the DNA yielded D and trimming. The sample includes around 300,000 clones, roughly 90% seen only once; the top ten take 3.5% to 4%. The sequencing input was peripheral blood. The clonotype was recovered from a woman in her forties or fifties with active or convalescent COVID-19. The chain uses TRBV30 and TRBJ1-3; no firm D call. As DNA, the CDR3 is TGTGCCTGGAGTGGCCCTAGCTCTGGAAACACCATATATTTT. Its protein product is CAWSGPSSGNTIYF. The full variable domain, rest sourced from reference TRBV30 and TRBJ1-3, is SQTIHQWPATLVQPVGSPLSLECTVEGTSNPNLYWYRQAAGRGLQLLFYSVGIGQISSEVPQNLSASRPQDRQFILSSKKLLLSDSGFYLCAWSGPSSGNTIYFGEGSWLTVV.